The clone carrying this TCR beta chain was observed a few times. All of the donors were Caucasians in good health. Template switching added a universal primer site, and cDNA bore unique molecular identifiers. TCRdb redid the calling of the 5' RACE reads with MiXCR, one entry per CDR3 protein. The data contain approximately 620,000 distinct CDR3 sequences, about 9.4% of them singletons. The record originates from a study of identical twins. The CDR3 sequence is 15 residues long. V lost 4 bases to trimming and J lost 1 base; unmatched junction nucleotides: 5. Germline lookup yields CDR1 DFQATT and CDR2 SNEGSKA (reference sequence). This sample was shared with a second study, whose subject was yellow fever vaccine responses in identical twins.

This clonotype was sampled from a woman aged 18 to 35 in good health. The chain combines TRBV20-1 with TRBJ2-3; 10 bases fit TRBD2. What was sequenced was PBMCs. DNA of the CDR3: TGCAGTGCTATTATACTAGCGGGGCGCACAGATACGCAGTATTTT. Its protein product is CSAIILAGRTDTQYF.